Listed below are T cell receptor beta chains from one sample, sequenced in a study of T cells in Graves' hyperthyroidism and ophthalmopathy. Using its own MiXCR run on the multiplex PCR reads, TCRdb lists one record per CDR3 protein. The table lists 490,000 or so distinct CDR3 sequences, about 20% of them singletons. The material sequenced was blood. The origin of the receptors is a man in his forties with Graves' ophthalmopathy. CDR3s include the opening cysteine and the closing phenylalanine or tryptophan. Fields, in order: J gene, V gene, CDR3 protein.

TRBJ2-7 | TRBV2 | CASSDSPPSSYEQYF
TRBJ1-2 | TRBV3-1 | CASSPNSGGRSGYTF
TRBJ2-5 | TRBV7-6 | CASSLLARLAGGYQETQYF
TRBJ1-2 | TRBV25-1 | CASSVGGNYGYTF
TRBJ1-5 | TRBV6-1 | CASSRGGRGLPQHF
TRBJ2-1 | TRBV6-1 | CASRESGGSYNEQFF
TRBJ1-5 | TRBV29-1 | CSVGDNQPQHF
TRBJ1-2 | TRBV5-1 | CASSPTGTYGYTF
TRBJ1-2 | TRBV11-2 | CASSPRQVVTLGYTF
TRBJ2-7 | TRBV20-1 | CSGGQPPRGDEQYF
TRBJ2-7 | TRBV2 | CASSYATGKLYEQYF
TRBJ1-4 | TRBV12-3/TRBV12-4 | CASSLAGATNEKLFF
TRBJ2-7 | TRBV27 | CASRKGREPIYEQYF
TRBJ2-1 | TRBV7-3 | CASSLGDRRGEQFF
TRBJ2-1 | TRBV9 | CASSVSGGITMNEQFF
TRBJ1-5 | TRBV30 | CACGAAGNQPQHF
TRBJ1-1 | TRBV6-6 | CASSYSDGVAFF
TRBJ2-3 | TRBV7-8 | CASRPRTSGDTDTQYF
TRBJ2-1 | TRBV4-2 | CASSLTSGMVNEQFF
TRBJ2-5 | TRBV20-1 | CSAGPGAGETQYF
TRBJ2-5 | TRBV2 | CASSERTAKGAQYF
TRBJ1-2 | TRBV19 | CASNQQRLEGQKYGYTF
TRBJ1-3 | TRBV6-1 | CASRNLRDSGNTIYF
TRBJ2-2 | TRBV27 | CASSPLGSGGPMNTGELFF
TRBJ1-1 | TRBV7-6 | CASSLTGLSKMNTEAFF
TRBJ1-3 | TRBV11-2 | CASSFGPGAGNTIYF
TRBJ2-7 | TRBV6-2/TRBV6-3 | CASKRTSGTYEQYF
TRBJ2-1 | TRBV5-1 | CASSFESARVGEQFF
TRBJ1-1 | TRBV11-2 | CASSLTRGLAFF
TRBJ2-1 | TRBV13 | CASSPSGGHEQFF
TRBJ2-3 | TRBV28 | CASSLPVVDTQYF
TRBJ1-1 | TRBV12-3/TRBV12-4 | CASASPGKNTEAFF
TRBJ1-2 | TRBV29-1 | CSVEEALNYGYTF
TRBJ2-6 | TRBV7-6 | CASSYGTGFNEAGTNVLTF
TRBJ1-2 | TRBV5-1 | CASSSQWGGSYGYTF
TRBJ2-7 | TRBV5-1 | CASRGDTYEQYF
TRBJ2-4 | TRBV6-2/TRBV6-3 | CASSTTRGIDIQYF
TRBJ2-2 | TRBV10-3 | CAISEFGRTGTGELFF
TRBJ2-7 | TRBV6-1 | CASSEQYYEQYF
TRBJ2-5 | TRBV18 | CASSPPGTQETQYF
TRBJ2-4 | TRBV20-1 | CSAREGGRARGIQYF
TRBJ2-2 | TRBV5-1 | CASSGGQVITGELFF
TRBJ1-2 | TRBV19 | CASSTDRVHGYTF
TRBJ2-1 | TRBV5-1 | CASRTSKLYNEQFF
TRBJ2-7 | TRBV28 | CASRVAGQVYEQYF
TRBJ1-2 | TRBV5-5 | CASSLGNSRYGYTF
TRBJ1-6 | TRBV5-1 | CASSGGRDSLNSPLHF